What follows is one T cell receptor beta chain and its context. This sample is part of a study of blood T cell repertoires in COVID-19. At the level of the study: T cells, B-cell-depleted T cells, or PBMCs provided the cDNA or gDNA that served as material.

V dropped 4 bases and J dropped 4; count of bases not matched to a gene: 7. Per the germline V gene, CDR1 is LNHDA and CDR2 is SQIVND (reference sequence). The CDR3 extends over 15 amino acids. Per the original methods: Cell counts per sample came from amplifying reference gene primers. Repertoires were generated with immunoSEQ multiplex PCR, while TCRdb's copy carries only in-frame clones and drops some. V and J calls plus clone size are reproduced from that table; the DNA served to infer D and trimming. The data show 150,000 to 200,000 clones, around 80% seen once. The origin of this receptor is a woman of 80 years or more with active or convalescent COVID-19. The specimen was peripheral blood. The chain combines TRBV19 with TRBJ2-7, with 10 positions matching TRBD1. In nucleotides, the CDR3 is TGTGCCAGTAGTAGAAGACAGGGGGCGGCGTACGAGCAGTACTTC. Translating it yields CASSRRQGAAYEQYF.